The 17 T cell receptor beta chains below come from one sample, sequenced in a study of T-cell memory formation after mild COVID-19. TCRdb redid the calling of the 5' RACE reads with MiXCR, one entry per CDR3 protein. This table has about 470,000 distinct CDR3 sequences, 15% to 20% appearing once. The sample consisted of PBMCs or a T cell subset sorted from them (not recorded which). The receptors shown here come from an adult woman who had mild COVID-19 (a few samples of this study predate the infection). Cell type and time point are not known.

This sequence joins TRBV19 and TRBJ1-2; perhaps TRBD1 as D (6 bases). Trimming pared 3 bases from V and 7 bases from J, leaving 9 bases between. This CDR3 is 12 amino acids long. Germline loops: CDR1 LNHDA, CDR2 SQIVND (reference sequence). CDR3 loop: CASSIRRGGYTF. CDR3 DNA: TGTGCCAGTAGTATCCGCAGGGGTGGCTACACCTTC.

The rearrangement links TRBV20-1 to TRBJ1-5, with 8 nucleotides matching TRBD1. V gave up 5 bases and J gave up 7 bases; unmatched junction bases: 7. CDR1 is DFQATT, CDR2 SNEGSKA, per germline (reference sequence). This CDR3 region has 13 residues. CDR3 sequence reads: CSARPDRVQPQHF. The CDR3 coding sequence is TGCAGTGCTCGCCCGGACAGGGTGCAGCCCCAGCATTTT.

The chain is built from TRBV20-1 and TRBJ2-4; D unresolved. Germline values: CDR1 DFQATT, CDR2 SNEGSKA (reference sequence). This CDR3 region has 15 residues. The V end was cut by 3 bases, the J end by 1 base, with 13 bases between. CDR3 in DNA: TGCAGTGCTAGTCGCCCGAGAGAGGCCAAAAACATTCAGTACTTC. Its protein is CSASRPREAKNIQYF.

This clonotype was observed many times. The rearrangement links TRBV7-2 to TRBJ2-7; D is undetermined. The CDR3 is 13 amino acids. Germline CDR1 and CDR2: SGHTA and FQGNSA. Trimming removed 1 base from V and 7 bases from J, with 11 bases in between. The CDR3 loop reads CASSLEAEQEQYF. CDR3 DNA: TGTGCCAGCAGCTTAGAGGCGGAGCAAGAGCAGTACTTC. The variable domain in full, with the rest retrieved from reference TRBV7-2 and TRBJ2-7, is GAGVSQSPSNKVTEKGKDVELRCDPISGHTALYWYRQSLGQGLEFLIYFQGNSAPDKSGLPSDRFSAERTGGSVSTLTIQRTQQEDSAVYLCASSLEAEQEQYFGPGTRLTVT.

This clonotype has at least ten counts. CDR3: CASSPGVYNEQFF. The DNA of the CDR3 is TGTGCCAGCTCCCCTGGGGTGTACAATGAGCAGTTCTTC. The rearrangement joins TRBV18 to TRBJ2-1; D not resolved. Trimming cost V 6 bases and J 4 bases, with 10 bases left between them. The CDR3 covers 13 residues. Per the germline V gene, CDR1 is KGHSH and CDR2 is LQKENI.

This sequence joins TRBV19 and TRBJ1-2, with no clear D. CDR1 and CDR2 (germline): LNHDA, SQIVND (reference sequence). This CDR3 has 14 residues. V lost 3 bases and J 0 bases, leaving 8 bases between the germline ends. The chain's CDR3 is CASSIGLSNYGYTF. Here the CDR3 DNA reads TGTGCCAGTAGTATCGGCCTCTCTAACTATGGCTACACCTTC.

J is TRBJ2-3 and V is TRBV5-1; 9 positions match TRBD1. This CDR3 has 14 residues. V shed 4 bases, J shed 3 bases, and the junction held 3 bases outside the gene matches. Germline V gene data show CDR1 as SGHRS and CDR2 as YFSETQ. This CDR3 is CASSAGQGTDTQYF. CDR3 DNA: TGCGCCAGCAGCGCCGGACAGGGGACAGATACGCAGTATTTT.

This sequence joins TRBV20-1 and TRBJ2-5, with 9 bases identical to TRBD2. Germline V gene sequence: CDR1 DFQATT, CDR2 SNEGSKA (reference sequence). J gave up 1 base and V 0 bases, and 9 bases lay outside the gene matches. The CDR3 totals 17 residues. The CDR3 spells CSARDLREGWTQETQYF. CDR3 DNA: TGCAGTGCTAGAGATTTGCGGGAGGGCTGGACCCAAGAGACCCAGTACTTC.

The rearrangement links TRBV2 to TRBJ2-7, with TRBD1 identical over 9 bases. Germline values: CDR1 SNHLY, CDR2 FYNNEI. This CDR3 region has 13 residues. Unmatched junction bases numbered 3, after V lost 9 bases and J lost 0 bases. CDR3 in DNA: TGTGCCAGTGGGGACAGGGCCTCCTACGAGCAGTACTTC. It is translated as CASGDRASYEQYF.

The rearrangement uses TRBV4-3 and TRBJ2-7; the D is unclear. Germline CDR1 reads LGHNA; CDR2 reads YSLEER. The V and J ends lost 2 bases and 0 bases respectively, with 8 bases between them. The CDR3 is made up of 14 amino acids. The CDR3, as DNA: TGCGCCAGCAGCCAAACGCCGAGCTCCTACGAGCAGTACTTC. Its translation is CASSQTPSSYEQYF.

In this sample, this clonotype turned up once. The rearrangement uses TRBV5-1 and TRBJ1-1, with a possible D match to TRBD1 (5 bases). The CDR3 has 15 residues. Germline CDR1 SGHRS, CDR2 YFSETQ. V lost 4 bases and J 1 base, leaving 14 bases between the germline ends. The CDR3: CASSPRTSKNTEAFF. The CDR3 DNA sequence: TGCGCCAGCAGCCCAAGGACATCGAAGAACACTGAAGCTTTCTTT.

This clonotype was seen more than once but under ten times. J is TRBJ2-6 and V is TRBV7-9; D tentatively fits TRBD1 or TRBD2 (5 bases each). The V end was cut by 5 bases, the J end by 6 bases, with 17 bases between. In germline, CDR1 is SEHNR, CDR2 FQNEAQ (reference sequence). The CDR3 has 16 amino acids. This chain's CDR3 is CASSPRDGSLANVLTF. The CDR3 DNA follows: TGTGCCAGCAGCCCTCGGGACGGGTCTTTGGCCAACGTCCTGACTTTC.

This clonotype was detected a few times. V usage is TRBV7-2 and J usage is TRBJ2-7, with a tentative D call TRBD2 (6 bases). The V end lost 0 bases, the J end lost 6 bases, and 12 bases lay between the germline ends. Germline-derived CDR1 and CDR2 are SGHTA and FQGNSA. The CDR3 spans 14 residues. The CDR3 DNA reads as TGTGCCAGCAGCTTAGCGGAGGGGCTCAGCGAGCAGTACTTC. Its protein is CASSLAEGLSEQYF.

This chain connects TRBV7-3 to TRBJ2-1; 9 bases are a match to TRBD2. The CDR3 is 16 amino acids. V lost 4 bases and J lost 1; bases outside the gene matches: 5. CDR1 is SGHTA and CDR2 is FQGTGA in the germline V gene. CDR3: CASSYGLARSYNEQFF. Here the CDR3 DNA reads TGTGCCAGCAGCTATGGACTAGCGAGATCCTACAATGAGCAGTTCTTC. The whole variable domain, remainder taken from reference TRBV7-3 and TRBJ2-1, is GAGVSQTPSNKVTEKGKYVELRCDPISGHTALYWYRQSLGQGPEFLIYFQGTGAADDSGLPNDRFFAVRPEGSVSTLKIQRTERGDSAVYLCASSYGLARSYNEQFFGPGTRLTVL.

This clonotype was counted a few times. This chain uses TRBV7-2 with TRBJ2-7; 10 positions match TRBD2. The junction had 3 bases not matched to a gene; V was cut back by 7 bases and J by 3 bases. The CDR3 spans 13 residues. Germline assignment: CDR1 SGHTA and CDR2 FQGNSA. The CDR3 nucleotides read TGTGCCAGCACCCGGACTAGCGGCTACGAGCAGTACTTC. Its translation: CASTRTSGYEQYF.

This rearrangement joins TRBV7-7 to TRBJ2-2; no definite D call. This CDR3 has 14 amino acids. Germline CDR1 is SSHAT and CDR2 is FNYEAQ (reference sequence). The germline V and J ends were trimmed by 1 base and 5 bases, with 8 bases remaining between them. CDR3 DNA: TGTGCCAGCAGCTTAGATACTAAAACCGGGGAGCTGTTTTTT. Its translation is CASSLDTKTGELFF.

The genes are TRBV5-1 and TRBJ2-3; D possibly matches TRBD1 or TRBD2 (6 bases each). The CDR3 has 15 amino acids. Trimming took 1 base from V and 2 from J, leaving 11 bases between them. From germline, CDR1 is SGHRS and CDR2 YFSETQ. CDR3 loop: CASSLTGANTDTQYF. The CDR3 nucleotides are TGCGCCAGCAGCTTGACGGGGGCAAACACAGATACGCAGTATTTT. Based on the CDR3 plus reference TRBV5-1 and TRBJ2-3, the full variable domain is KAGVTQTPRYLIKTRGQQVTLSCSPISGHRSVSWYQQTPGQGLQFLFEYFSETQRNKGNFPGRFSGRQFSNSRSEMNVSTLELGDSALYLCASSLTGANTDTQYFGPGTRLTVL.